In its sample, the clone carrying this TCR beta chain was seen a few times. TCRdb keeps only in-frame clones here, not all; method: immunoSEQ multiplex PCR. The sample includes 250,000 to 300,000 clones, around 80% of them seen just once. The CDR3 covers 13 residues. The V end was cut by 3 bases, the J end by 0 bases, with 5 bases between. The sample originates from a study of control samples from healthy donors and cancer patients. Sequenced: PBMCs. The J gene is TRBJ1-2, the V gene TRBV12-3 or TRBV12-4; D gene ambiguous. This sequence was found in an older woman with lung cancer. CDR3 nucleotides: TGTGCCAGCAGTTTTTTGTCTAACTATGGCTACACCTTC. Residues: CASSFLSNYGYTF.